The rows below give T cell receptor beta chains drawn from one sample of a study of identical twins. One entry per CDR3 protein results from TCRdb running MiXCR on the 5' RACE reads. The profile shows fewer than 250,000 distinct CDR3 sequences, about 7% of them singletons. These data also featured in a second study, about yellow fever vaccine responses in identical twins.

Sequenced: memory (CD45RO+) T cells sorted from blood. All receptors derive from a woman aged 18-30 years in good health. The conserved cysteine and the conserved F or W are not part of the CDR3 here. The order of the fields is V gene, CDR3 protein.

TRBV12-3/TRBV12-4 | ASSREPKRGGYT
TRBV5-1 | ASSLGTTWRGGHEQF
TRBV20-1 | SAPLTTTNEKLF
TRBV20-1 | SARDNQGSYEQY
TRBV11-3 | ASSGPGGNTQY
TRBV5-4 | ASSYARGATDTQY
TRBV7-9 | ASITDRTYNSPLH
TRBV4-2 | ASSQEGQHNEQF
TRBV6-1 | ASSTFAGGLNSPLH
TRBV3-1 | ASSPGSNQPQH
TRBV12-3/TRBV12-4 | ASRADSLNTEAF
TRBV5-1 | ASSGTGLETQY
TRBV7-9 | ASSLDGFTDTQY
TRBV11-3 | ASRNRGSDTQY
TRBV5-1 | ASSFSGRAGFYNEQF